In this sample, the clone carrying this TCR beta chain turned up many times. Its specificity is unknown. The data derive from a study of T-cell reconstitution after alpha-beta-depleted transplantation in children. Study-wide results and caveats: Where alpha-beta T cells came from about two months after transplant was reportedly several hundred expanded graft clones. Surviving thymic progenitors and recipient T cells were the source of high TCRbeta diversity at day 60 in some patients. T cells produced anew were the main source of T-cell counts and diversity one year after transplant.

Germline V gene sequence: CDR1 SGHRS, CDR2 YFSETQ. The CDR3 length is 14 residues. The V gene lost 4 bases and the J gene lost 11 bases, with 21 bases spanning the gap. As it was prepared, the TCRbeta library received unique molecular identifiers. Each CDR3 protein is one row after TCRdb ran MiXCR on the PCR reads. The sample has some 290,000 distinct CDR3 sequences, 23% seen once. The TCR comes from a male patient younger than 18 who had a stem cell transplant for acute lymphoblastic leukemia, so the T cells may come from the graft donor. This chain links TRBV5-1 with TRBJ1-1; D remains unclear. The specimen comprised PBMCs, mostly from graft donor cells, sampled 180 days after TCRalphabeta/CD19-depleted stem cell transplant. CDR3 sequence (DNA): TGCGCCAGCAGCCTCTCCCCCGGTGGCAGCGTGGCTTTCTTT. The encoded protein is CASSLSPGGSVAFF.